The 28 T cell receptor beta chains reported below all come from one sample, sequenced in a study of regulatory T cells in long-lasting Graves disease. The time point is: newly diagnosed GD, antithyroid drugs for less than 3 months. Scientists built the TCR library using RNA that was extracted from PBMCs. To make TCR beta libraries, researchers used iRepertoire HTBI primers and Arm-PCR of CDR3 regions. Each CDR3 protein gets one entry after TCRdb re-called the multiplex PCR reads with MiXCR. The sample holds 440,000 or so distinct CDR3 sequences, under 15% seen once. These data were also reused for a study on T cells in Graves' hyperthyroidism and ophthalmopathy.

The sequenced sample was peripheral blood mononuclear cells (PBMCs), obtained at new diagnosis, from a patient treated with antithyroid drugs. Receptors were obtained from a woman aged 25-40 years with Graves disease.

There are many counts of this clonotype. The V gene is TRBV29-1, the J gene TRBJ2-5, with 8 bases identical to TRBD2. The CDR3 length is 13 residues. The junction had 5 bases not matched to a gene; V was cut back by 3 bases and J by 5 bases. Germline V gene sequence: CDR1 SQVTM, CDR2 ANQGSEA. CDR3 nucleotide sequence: TGCAGCGTTGAGACTAGCGCTCGGGAGACCCAGTACTTC. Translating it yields CSVETSARETQYF.

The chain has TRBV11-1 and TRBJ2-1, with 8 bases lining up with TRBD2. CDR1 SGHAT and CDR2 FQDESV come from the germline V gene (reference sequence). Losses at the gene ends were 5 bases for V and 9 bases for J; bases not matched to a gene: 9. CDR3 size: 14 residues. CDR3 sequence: CASSRREGRSEQFF. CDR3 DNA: TGTGCCAGCAGCCGCCGGGAGGGCCGAAGTGAGCAGTTCTTC.

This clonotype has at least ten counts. The CDR3 DNA reads TGTGCCAGCAGTACCAACTCCATAAACTATGGCTACACCTTC. It codes for CASSTNSINYGYTF. The chain employs TRBV12-3 or TRBV12-4 and TRBJ1-2, with no clear D. CDR3 length equals 14 residues. Trimming took off 5 bases at V and 2 bases at J, with 12 bases between the two ends.

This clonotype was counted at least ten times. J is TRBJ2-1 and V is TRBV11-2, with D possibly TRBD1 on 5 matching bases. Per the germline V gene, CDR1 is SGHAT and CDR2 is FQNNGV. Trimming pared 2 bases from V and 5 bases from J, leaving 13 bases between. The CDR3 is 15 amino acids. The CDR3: CASSLLRVKNNEQFF. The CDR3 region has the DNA TGTGCCAGCAGCTTACTCAGGGTAAAAAACAATGAGCAGTTCTTC.

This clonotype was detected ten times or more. The CDR3 sequence: CASSLARHGDRFF. Here the CDR3 DNA reads TGTGCCAGCAGCTTAGCCCGACACGGCGACCGGTTCTTC. V and J are TRBV7-9 and TRBJ2-1; D remains unclear. Between the trimmed V and J ends, which lost 0 bases and 15 bases, there was a span of 15 bases. This CDR3 spans 13 amino acids. CDR1 is SEHNR, CDR2 FQNEAQ, per germline (reference sequence).

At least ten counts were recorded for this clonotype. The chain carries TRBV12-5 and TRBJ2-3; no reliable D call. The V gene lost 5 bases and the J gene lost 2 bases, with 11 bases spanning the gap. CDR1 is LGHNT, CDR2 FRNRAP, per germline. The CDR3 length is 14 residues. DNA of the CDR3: TGTGCTAGTGGTCAGAGAATATCCACAGATACGCAGTATTTT. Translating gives CASGQRISTDTQYF. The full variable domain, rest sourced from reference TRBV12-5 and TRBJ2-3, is DARVTQTPRHKVTEMGQEVTMRCQPILGHNTVFWYRQTMMQGLELLAYFRNRAPLDDSGMPKDRFSAEMPDATLATLKIQPSEPRDSAVYFCASGQRISTDTQYFGPGTRLTVL.

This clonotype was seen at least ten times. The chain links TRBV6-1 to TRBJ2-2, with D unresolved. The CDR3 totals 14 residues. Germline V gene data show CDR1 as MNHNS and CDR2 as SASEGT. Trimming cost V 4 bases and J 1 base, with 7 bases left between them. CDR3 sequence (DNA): TGTGCCAGCAGTGGGTGGCGGAACACCGGGGAGCTGTTTTTT. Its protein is CASSGWRNTGELFF.

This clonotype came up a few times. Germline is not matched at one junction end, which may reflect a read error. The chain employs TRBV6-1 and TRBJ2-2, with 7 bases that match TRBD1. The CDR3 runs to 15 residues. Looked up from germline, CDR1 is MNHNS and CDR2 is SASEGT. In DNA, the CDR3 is TGTGCCAGCAGTGAGGGGACAGATAACACCGAGGAGCTGTTTTTT. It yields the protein CASSEGTDNTEELFF.

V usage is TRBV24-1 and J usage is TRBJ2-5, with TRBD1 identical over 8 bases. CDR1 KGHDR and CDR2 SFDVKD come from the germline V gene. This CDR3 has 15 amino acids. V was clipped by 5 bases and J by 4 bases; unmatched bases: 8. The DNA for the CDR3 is TGTGCCACCAGTGCACGCAGGGGGCCCGGAGAGACCCAGTACTTC. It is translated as CATSARRGPGETQYF.

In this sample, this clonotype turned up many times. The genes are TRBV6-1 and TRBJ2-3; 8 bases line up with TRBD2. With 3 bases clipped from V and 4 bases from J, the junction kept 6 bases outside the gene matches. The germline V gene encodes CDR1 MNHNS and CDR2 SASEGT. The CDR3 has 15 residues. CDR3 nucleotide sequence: TGTGCCAGCAGTGAGATAGCGGGATGGGCAGATACGCAGTATTTT. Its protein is CASSEIAGWADTQYF.

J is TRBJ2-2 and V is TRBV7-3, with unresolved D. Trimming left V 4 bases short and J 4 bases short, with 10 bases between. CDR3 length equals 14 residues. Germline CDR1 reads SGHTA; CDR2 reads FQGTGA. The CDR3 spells CASSSTESTGELFF. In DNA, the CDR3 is TGTGCCAGCAGCTCTACAGAGTCCACCGGGGAGCTGTTTTTT. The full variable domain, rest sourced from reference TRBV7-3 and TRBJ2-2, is GAGVSQTPSNKVTEKGKYVELRCDPISGHTALYWYRQSLGQGPEFLIYFQGTGAADDSGLPNDRFFAVRPEGSVSTLKIQRTERGDSAVYLCASSSTESTGELFFGEGSRLTVL.

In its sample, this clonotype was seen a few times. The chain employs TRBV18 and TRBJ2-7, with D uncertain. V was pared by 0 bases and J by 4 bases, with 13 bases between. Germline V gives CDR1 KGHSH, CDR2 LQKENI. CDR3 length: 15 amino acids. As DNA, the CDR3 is TGTGCCAGCTCACCACCAGGGATAGGGAATTACGAGCAGTACTTC. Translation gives CASSPPGIGNYEQYF.

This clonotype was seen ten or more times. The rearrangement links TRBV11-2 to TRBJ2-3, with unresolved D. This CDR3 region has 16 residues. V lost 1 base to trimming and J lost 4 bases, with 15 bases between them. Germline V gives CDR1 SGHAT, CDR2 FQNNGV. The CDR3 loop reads CASSLGGFFSADTQYF. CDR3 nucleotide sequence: TGTGCCAGCAGCTTAGGTGGCTTTTTTTCTGCAGATACGCAGTATTTT.

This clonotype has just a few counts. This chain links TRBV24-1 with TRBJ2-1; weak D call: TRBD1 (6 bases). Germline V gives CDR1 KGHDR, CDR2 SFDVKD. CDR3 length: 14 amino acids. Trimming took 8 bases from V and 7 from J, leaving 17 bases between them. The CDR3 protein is CATTEGGVDNEQFF. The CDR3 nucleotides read TGTGCCACCACCGAAGGGGGAGTTGATAATGAGCAGTTCTTC.

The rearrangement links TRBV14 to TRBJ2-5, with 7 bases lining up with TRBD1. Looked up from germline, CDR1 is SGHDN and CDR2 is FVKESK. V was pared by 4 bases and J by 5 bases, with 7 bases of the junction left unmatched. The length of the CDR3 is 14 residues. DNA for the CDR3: TGTGCCAGCAGCCCGGGACAGAAGTGGGAGACCCAGTACTTC. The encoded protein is CASSPGQKWETQYF.

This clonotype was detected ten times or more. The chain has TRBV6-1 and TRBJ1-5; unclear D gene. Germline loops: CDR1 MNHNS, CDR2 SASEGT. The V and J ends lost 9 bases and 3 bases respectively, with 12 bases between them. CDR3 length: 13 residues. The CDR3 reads CASQELINQPQHF. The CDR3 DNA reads TGTGCCAGTCAGGAGCTGATCAATCAGCCCCAGCATTTT.

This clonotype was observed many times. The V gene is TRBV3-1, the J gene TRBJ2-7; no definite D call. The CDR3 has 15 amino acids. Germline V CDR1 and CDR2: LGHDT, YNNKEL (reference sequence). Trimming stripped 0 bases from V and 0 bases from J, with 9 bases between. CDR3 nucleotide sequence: TGTGCCAGCAGCCAAGATCGGGTCAGCTCCTACGAGCAGTACTTC. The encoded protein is CASSQDRVSSYEQYF.

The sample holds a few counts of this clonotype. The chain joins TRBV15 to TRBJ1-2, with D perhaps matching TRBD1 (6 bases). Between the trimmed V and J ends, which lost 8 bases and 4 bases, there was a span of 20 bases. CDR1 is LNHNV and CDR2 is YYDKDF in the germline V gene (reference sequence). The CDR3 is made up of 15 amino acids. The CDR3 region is CATFGNTGFTYGYTF. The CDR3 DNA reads TGTGCCACCTTCGGGAACACAGGGTTCACCTATGGCTACACCTTC.

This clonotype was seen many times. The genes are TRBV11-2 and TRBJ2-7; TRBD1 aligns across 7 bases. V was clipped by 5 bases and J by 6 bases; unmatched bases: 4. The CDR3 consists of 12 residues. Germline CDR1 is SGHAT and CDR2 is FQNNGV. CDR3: CASSTAGGEQYF. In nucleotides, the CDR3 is TGTGCCAGCAGCACAGCAGGGGGCGAGCAGTACTTC.

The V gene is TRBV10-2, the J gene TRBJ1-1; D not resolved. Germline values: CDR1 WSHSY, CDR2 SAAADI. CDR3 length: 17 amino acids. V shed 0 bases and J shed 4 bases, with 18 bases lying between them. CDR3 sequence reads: CASSESISEGRGTEAFF. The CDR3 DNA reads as TGCGCCAGCAGTGAGTCGATCTCGGAAGGGCGAGGCACTGAAGCTTTCTTT.

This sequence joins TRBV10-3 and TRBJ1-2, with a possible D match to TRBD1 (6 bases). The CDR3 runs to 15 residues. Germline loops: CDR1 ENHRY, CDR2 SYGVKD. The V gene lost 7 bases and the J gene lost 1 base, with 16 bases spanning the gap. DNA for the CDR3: TGTGCCATCATGGGACACTCCCCTTTTAACTATGGCTACACCTTC. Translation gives CAIMGHSPFNYGYTF.

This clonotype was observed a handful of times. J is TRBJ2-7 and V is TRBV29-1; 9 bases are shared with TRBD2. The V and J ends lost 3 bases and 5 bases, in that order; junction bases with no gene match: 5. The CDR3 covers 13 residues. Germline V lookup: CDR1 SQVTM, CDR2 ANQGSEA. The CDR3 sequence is CSVDGLAGNEQYF. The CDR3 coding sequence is TGCAGCGTTGATGGGCTAGCGGGGAACGAGCAGTACTTC.

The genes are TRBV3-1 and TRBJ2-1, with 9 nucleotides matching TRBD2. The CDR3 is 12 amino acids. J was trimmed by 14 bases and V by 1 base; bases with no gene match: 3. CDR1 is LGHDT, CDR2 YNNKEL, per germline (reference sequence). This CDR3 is CASSQGLAGKFF. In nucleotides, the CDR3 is TGTGCCAGCAGCCAAGGTCTAGCGGGAAAGTTCTTC.

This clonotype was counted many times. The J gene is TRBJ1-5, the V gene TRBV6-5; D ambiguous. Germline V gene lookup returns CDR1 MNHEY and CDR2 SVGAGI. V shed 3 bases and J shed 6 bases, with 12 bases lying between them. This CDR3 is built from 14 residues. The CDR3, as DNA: TGTGCCAGCAGTTATACCCCGCTCGGTCAGCCCCAGCATTTT. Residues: CASSYTPLGQPQHF.

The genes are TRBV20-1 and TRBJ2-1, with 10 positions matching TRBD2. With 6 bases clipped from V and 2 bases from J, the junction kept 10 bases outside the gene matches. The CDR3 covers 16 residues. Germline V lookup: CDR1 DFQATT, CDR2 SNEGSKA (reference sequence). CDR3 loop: CSAEPPAGGAYNEQFF. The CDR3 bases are TGCAGTGCCGAACCCCCAGCGGGAGGGGCCTACAATGAGCAGTTCTTC.

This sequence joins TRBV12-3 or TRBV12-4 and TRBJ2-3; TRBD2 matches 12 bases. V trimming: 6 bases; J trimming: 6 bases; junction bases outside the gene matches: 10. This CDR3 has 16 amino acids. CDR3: CASSQTSGRAGDTQYF. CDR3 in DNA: TGTGCCAGCAGCCAGACTAGCGGGAGAGCAGGCGATACGCAGTATTTT.

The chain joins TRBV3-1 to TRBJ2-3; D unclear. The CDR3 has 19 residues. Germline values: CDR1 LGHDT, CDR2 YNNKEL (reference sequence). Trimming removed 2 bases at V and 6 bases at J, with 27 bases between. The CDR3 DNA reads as TGTGCCAGCAGCCAACTTGGGATGAGAGGCCCGTCCTATTCGGATACGCAGTATTTT. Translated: CASSQLGMRGPSYSDTQYF.

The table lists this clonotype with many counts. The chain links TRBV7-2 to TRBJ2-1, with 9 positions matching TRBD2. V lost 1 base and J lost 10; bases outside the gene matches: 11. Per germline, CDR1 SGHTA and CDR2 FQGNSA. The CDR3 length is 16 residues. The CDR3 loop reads CASSLVPSGAPREQFF. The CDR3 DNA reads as TGTGCCAGCAGCTTAGTGCCTAGCGGGGCCCCAAGGGAGCAGTTCTTC.